These 21 T cell receptor beta chains share one sample of origin, sequenced in a study of kidney transplant recipient with SARS-CoV-2 infection. MiXCR, run by TCRdb on the reads, gives a single entry per CDR3 protein. The top ten hold nearly 7.5% of the sample, which has approximately 240,000 distinct CDR3 sequences, 25% to 35% seen once. Sequenced here: a blood sample, sampled at baseline and on day 111 from a kidney transplant recipient. The receptors were gathered from a male patient aged 30 to 40 who had COVID-19 and was a kidney transplant recipient. Some T cells could come from the graft donor.

Ten or more counts support this clonotype. This chain joins TRBV7-9 and TRBJ2-3; no clear D gene. The CDR3 covers 13 residues. Germline loops: CDR1 SEHNR, CDR2 FQNEAQ (reference sequence). The V and J ends lost 2 bases and 2 bases respectively, with 5 bases between them. The CDR3, as DNA: TGTGCCAGCAGCTTATGGCTCACAGATACGCAGTATTTT. Translating gives CASSLWLTDTQYF.

There are many counts of this clonotype. DNA for the CDR3: TGTGCCAGCAGCTGGGACATAACAAGCAGAAAGACCTATGGCTACACCTTC. It is translated as CASSWDITSRKTYGYTF. The chain uses TRBV11-2 and TRBJ1-2; tentative D call: TRBD1 (6 bases). The length of the CDR3 is 17 residues. V lost 4 bases to trimming and J lost 4 bases, with 22 bases between them. Germline V gene data show CDR1 as SGHAT and CDR2 as FQNNGV.

Details on this clonotype: A much larger clone is a single base away; this may be a read error. The chain has TRBV12-5 and TRBJ1-2; D is possibly TRBD1 (5 bases). V was cut by 5 bases and J by 4 bases, with 23 bases left in between. Germline lookup yields CDR1 LGHNT and CDR2 FRNRAP. CDR3 length: 17 amino acids. The chain's CDR3 is CASGVGRLQGKTYGYTF. The DNA for the CDR3 is TGTGCTAGTGGTGTTGGACGTTTGCAGGGAAAGACCTATGGCTACACCTTC.

The table lists this clonotype with many counts. Here the CDR3 DNA reads TGTGCCATCAGTGAAGGCGGGAACACTGAAGCTTTCTTT. Translated: CAISEGGNTEAFF. J is TRBJ1-1 and V is TRBV10-3, with no clear D. The germline CDR1 and CDR2 sequences are ENHRY and SYGVKD. Trimming left V 3 bases short and J 1 base short, with 6 bases between. The CDR3 loop spans 13 amino acids.

The chain employs TRBV7-2 and TRBJ2-5; D is unresolved. V gave up 5 bases and J gave up 4 bases, with 11 bases separating them. Per germline, CDR1 SGHTA and CDR2 FQGNSA. This CDR3 has 13 amino acids. The CDR3: CASSLRTRETQYF. Written as DNA, the CDR3 is TGTGCCAGCAGCCTTCGTACCCGAGAGACCCAGTACTTC.

Note on this clonotype: The junction does not match germline at one end; this may be a read error. This chain connects TRBV4-1 to TRBJ1-3; D unresolved. The CDR3 consists of 13 residues. Looked up from germline, CDR1 is MGHRA and CDR2 is YSYEKL. The CDR3 region has the DNA TGCGCCAGCGGCCAACTATCTGGAAACACCATATATTTT. This codes for CASGQLSGNTIYF.

Notes on this clonotype: It may be a read error: a sequence one base away is much more abundant. The conserved final phenylalanine or tryptophan is absent from the CDR3, which likely points to a read error. The rearrangement joins TRBV24-1 to TRBJ2-3, with a possible D match to TRBD2 (5 bases). Trimming stripped 7 bases from V and 0 bases from J, with 10 bases between. This CDR3 comprises 14 residues. In germline, CDR1 is KGHDR, CDR2 SFDVKD. The CDR3 DNA reads as TGTGCCACCAGACCGGGATCTAGCACAGATACGCAGTATTAT. Translating it yields CATRPGSSTDTQYY.

Comments on this clonotype: A much bigger clone sits one base away, suggesting this may be a read error. The gene calls are TRBV20-1 and TRBJ2-7, with D unresolved. CDR1 DFQATT and CDR2 SNEGSKA come from the germline V gene (reference sequence). The CDR3 spans 13 residues. The CDR3 DNA sequence: TGCAGTGATAGAGATCCCCGGGCCTACGAGCAGTACTTC. This gives the protein CSDRDPRAYEQYF.

The table lists this clonotype with many counts. The J gene is TRBJ1-1, the V gene TRBV5-1, with TRBD1 identical over 7 bases. Germline CDR1 SGHRS, CDR2 YFSETQ. The CDR3 contains 15 residues. After removal of 0 bases from V and 1 base from J, the junction contained 3 bases not matched to a gene. CDR3 sequence reads: CASSLAWTGNTEAFF. The CDR3 DNA reads TGCGCCAGCAGCTTGGCGTGGACAGGGAACACTGAAGCTTTCTTT.

At least ten counts were recorded for this clonotype. The chain joins TRBV7-9 to TRBJ1-6, with D unresolved. Germline CDR1 SEHNR, CDR2 FQNEAQ (reference sequence). CDR3 size: 14 residues. Trimming stripped 3 bases from V and 8 bases from J, with 11 bases between. The CDR3 region is CASSLEARYSPLHF. CDR3 nucleotides: TGTGCCAGCAGCTTGGAGGCCCGGTATTCACCCCTCCACTTT. The variable domain in full, with the rest retrieved from reference TRBV7-9 and TRBJ1-6, is DTGVSQNPRHKITKRGQNVTFRCDPISEHNRLYWYRQTLGQGPEFLTYFQNEAQLEKSRLLSDRFSAERPKGSFSTLEIQRTEQGDSAMYLCASSLEARYSPLHFGNGTRLTVT.

A remark on this clonotype: A read error is possible here, since a much larger clone lies one base away. The chain joins TRBV3-2 to TRBJ2-7; the table's D call of TRBD2 was not tested on the DNA. TRBV3-2 is given as a pseudogene. The CDR3 totals 12 residues. The CDR3 DNA sequence: TGTGCCAACAGCCAAGTCTCCCGCGAGCAGTACTTC. Protein product: CANSQVSREQYF.

This clonotype has at least ten counts. The chain is built from TRBV7-9 and TRBJ2-7; 9 nucleotides align to TRBD1. V lost 4 bases, J lost 5 bases, and 6 bases stayed unmatched. Germline CDR1 and CDR2: SEHNR and FQNEAQ (reference sequence). This CDR3 has 14 residues. The CDR3: CASSSWTGDDEQYF. CDR3 bases: TGTGCCAGCAGCTCCTGGACAGGGGACGACGAGCAGTACTTC. Together with reference TRBV7-9 and TRBJ2-7, the CDR3 gives the full variable domain: DTGVSQNPRHKITKRGQNVTFRCDPISEHNRLYWYRQTLGQGPEFLTYFQNEAQLEKSRLLSDRFSAERPKGSFSTLEIQRTEQGDSAMYLCASSSWTGDDEQYFGPGTRLTVT.

This clonotype has only one observation. A much larger clone differs by one base, so this may be a read error. J is TRBJ2-5 and V is TRBV14, with D maybe TRBD2 (6 bases). This CDR3 has 16 amino acids. Per the germline V gene, CDR1 is SGHDN and CDR2 is FVKESK. The CDR3 DNA reads TGTGCCAGCAGCCAGAGATGGAGGGCGTCCCAAGAGACCCGGTACTTC. Protein sequence: CASSQRWRASQETRYF.

On this clonotype: With a much larger clone just one base away, this may be a read error. The rearrangement links TRBV6-2 or TRBV6-3 to TRBJ1-5, with no clear D. The length of the CDR3 is 14 residues. Germline V lookup: CDR1 MNHEY, CDR2 SVGEGT. CDR3 sequence reads: CASNYSTPGQPQHF. In DNA, the CDR3 is TGTGCCAGCAATTACTCGACGCCTGGGCAGCCCCAGCATTTT.

This clonotype was detected ten times or more. The J gene is TRBJ1-2, the V gene TRBV7-7, with D uncertain. CDR3 size: 17 residues. Germline CDR1 is SSHAT and CDR2 is FNYEAQ (reference sequence). The V gene lost 5 bases and the J gene lost 4 bases, with 23 bases spanning the gap. The CDR3 loop is CASSSGGKCRKTYGYTF. In DNA, the CDR3 is TGTGCCAGCAGCAGTGGCGGTAAGTGCCGAAAGACCTATGGCTACACCTTC.

This clonotype has ten or more counts. V usage is TRBV6-2 or TRBV6-3 and J usage is TRBJ2-5; maybe TRBD2 (7 bases). Trimming pared 3 bases from V and 6 bases from J, leaving 14 bases between. The length of the CDR3 is 14 residues. Germline V gene lookup returns CDR1 MNHEY and CDR2 SVGEGT. This CDR3 reads CASSYWGGVQTQYF. The CDR3, as DNA: TGTGCCAGCAGTTATTGGGGGGGCGTGCAGACCCAGTACTTC.

Details on this clonotype: A read error may explain this, as a much larger clone is one base away. V is TRBV7-2 and J is TRBJ2-1, with a weak D call TRBD2 (5 bases). V was trimmed by 3 bases and J by 0 bases, leaving 9 bases between them. Germline-derived CDR1 and CDR2 are SGHTA and FQGNSA. The CDR3 covers 15 residues. Here the CDR3 reads CTSSFDGSSYNEQFF. The CDR3 DNA is TGTACCAGCAGCTTTGATGGGAGCTCCTACAATGAGCAGTTCTTC.

This clonotype was detected only once. Possible read error: a much larger clone is one base away. The gene calls are TRBV6-4 and TRBJ1-2, with no clear D. The CDR3 runs 17 residues. V was trimmed by 5 bases and J by 4 bases, leaving 23 bases between them. CDR1 is MRHNA, CDR2 SNTAGT, per germline. In DNA, the CDR3 is TGTGCCAGCAGTTCAAACCGCTCACACGGAAAGGCCTATGGCTACACCTTC. Translated: CASSSNRSHGKAYGYTF.

This clonotype appeared many times. One end of the junction varies from germline; a read error may be responsible. The rearrangement joins TRBV4-1 to TRBJ2-7; 9 positions agree with TRBD1. The CDR3 has 15 amino acids. Germline V lookup: CDR1 MGHRA, CDR2 YSYEKL. The CDR3 loop is CASSHPGQGAYEQYF. The CDR3, as DNA: TGTGCCAGCTCGCATCCGGGACAGGGAGCCTACGAGCAGTACTTC.

At least ten counts were recorded for this clonotype. The chain is built from TRBV5-1 and TRBJ2-1; tentatively, D is TRBD1 (6 bases). The CDR3 covers 14 residues. Germline V CDR1 and CDR2: SGHRS, YFSETQ. The V end was cut by 4 bases, the J end by 10 bases, with 18 bases between. This CDR3 is CASSPEGSDREQFF. The CDR3 nucleotides are TGCGCCAGCAGCCCCGAAGGATCGGACAGAGAGCAGTTCTTC.

Concerning this clonotype itself: A read error may be the cause here, since a much bigger clone is one base away. The V call is TRBV7-7, the J call TRBJ2-7; 10 bases are a match to TRBD2. The germline V gene has CDR1 SSHAT and CDR2 FNYEAQ (reference sequence). The CDR3 is 16 residues long. The CDR3 bases are TGTACCAGCAGCTTAACGCCCGGGACTAGCGTGTACGAGCAGTACTTC. Translated: CTSSLTPGTSVYEQYF.